The present entry profiles one T cell receptor (beta chain) with its context. The sample is drawn from a study of control samples from healthy donors and cancer patients. Trimming pared 2 bases from V and 3 bases from J, leaving 10 bases between. Germline CDR1 is MNHNY and CDR2 is SVGAGI (reference sequence). This CDR3 region has 14 residues. Profiling relied on immunoSEQ multiplex PCR, and the TCRdb table lists in-frame clones only, not all of them. The sample lists 150,000 or so clones; approximately 92% were seen once. This receptor was obtained from a man in his forties in good health. The specimen sequenced was blood. V and J are TRBV6-6 and TRBJ2-5, with a possible D match to TRBD2 (7 bases). CDR3 amino acids: CASSYGGAKETQYF. CDR3 bases: TGTGCCAGCAGTTACGGGGGGGCGAAAGAGACCCAGTACTTC.